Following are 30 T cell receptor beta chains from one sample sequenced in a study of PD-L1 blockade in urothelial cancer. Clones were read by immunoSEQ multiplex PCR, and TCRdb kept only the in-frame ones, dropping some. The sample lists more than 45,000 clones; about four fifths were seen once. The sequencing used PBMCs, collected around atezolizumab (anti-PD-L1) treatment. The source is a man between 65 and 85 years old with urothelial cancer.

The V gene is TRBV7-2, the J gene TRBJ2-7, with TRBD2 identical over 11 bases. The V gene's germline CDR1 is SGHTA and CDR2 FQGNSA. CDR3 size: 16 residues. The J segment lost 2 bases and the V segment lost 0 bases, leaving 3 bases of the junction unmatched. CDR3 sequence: CASSLAASGRTYEQYF. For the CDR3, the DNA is TGTGCCAGCAGCTTAGCGGCTAGCGGGAGGACCTACGAGCAGTACTTC.

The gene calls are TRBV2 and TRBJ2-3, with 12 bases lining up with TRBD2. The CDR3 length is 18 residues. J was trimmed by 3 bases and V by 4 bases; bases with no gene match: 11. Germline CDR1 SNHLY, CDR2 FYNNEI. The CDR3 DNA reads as TGTGCCAGCAGTGTCCGGCTAGCGGGAGGGGTGGGTACAGATACGCAGTATTTT. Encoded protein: CASSVRLAGGVGTDTQYF.

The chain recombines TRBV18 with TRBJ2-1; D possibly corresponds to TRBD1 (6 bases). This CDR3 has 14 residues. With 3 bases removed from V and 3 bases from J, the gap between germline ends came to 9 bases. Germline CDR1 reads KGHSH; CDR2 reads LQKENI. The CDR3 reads CASSPGADYNEQFF. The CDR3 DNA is TGTGCCAGCTCACCGGGGGCAGACTACAATGAGCAGTTCTTC.

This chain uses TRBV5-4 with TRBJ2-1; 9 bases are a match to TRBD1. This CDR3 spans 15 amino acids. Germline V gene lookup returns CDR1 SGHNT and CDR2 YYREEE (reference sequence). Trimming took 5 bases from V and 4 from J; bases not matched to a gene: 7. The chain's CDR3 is CASSPTGGGYNEQFF. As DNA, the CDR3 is TGTGCCAGCAGTCCGACAGGGGGTGGGTACAATGAGCAGTTCTTC.

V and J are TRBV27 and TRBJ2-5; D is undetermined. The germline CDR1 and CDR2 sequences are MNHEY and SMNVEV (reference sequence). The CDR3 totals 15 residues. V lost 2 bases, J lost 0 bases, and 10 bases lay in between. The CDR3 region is CASSLVRGNQETQYF. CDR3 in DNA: TGTGCCAGCAGTTTAGTTCGCGGAAACCAAGAGACCCAGTACTTC.

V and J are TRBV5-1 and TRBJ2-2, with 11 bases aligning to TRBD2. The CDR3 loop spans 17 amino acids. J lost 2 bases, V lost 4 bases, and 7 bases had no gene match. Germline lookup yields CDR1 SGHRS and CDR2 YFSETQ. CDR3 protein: CASSRQLAGGNTGELFF. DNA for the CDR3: TGCGCCAGCAGCCGCCAGCTAGCGGGAGGTAACACCGGGGAGCTGTTTTTT.

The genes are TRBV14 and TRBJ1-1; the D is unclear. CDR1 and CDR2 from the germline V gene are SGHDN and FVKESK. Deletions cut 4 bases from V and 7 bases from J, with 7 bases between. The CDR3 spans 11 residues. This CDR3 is CASSLYGEAFF. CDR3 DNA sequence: TGTGCCAGCAGCCTCTACGGTGAAGCTTTCTTT.

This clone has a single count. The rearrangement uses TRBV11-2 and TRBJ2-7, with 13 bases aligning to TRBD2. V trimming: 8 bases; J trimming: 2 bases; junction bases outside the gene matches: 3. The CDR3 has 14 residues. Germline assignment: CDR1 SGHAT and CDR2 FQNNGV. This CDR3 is CASQTSGGPYEQYF. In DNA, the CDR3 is TGTGCCAGCCAGACTAGCGGGGGGCCCTACGAGCAGTACTTC.

CDR3: CASSILPINQPQHF. As DNA, the CDR3 is TGTGCCAGTAGTATTCTACCTATAAATCAGCCCCAGCATTTT. The chain links TRBV19 to TRBJ1-5; D is uncertain. Between the trimmed V and J ends, which lost 3 bases and 4 bases, there was a span of 10 bases. Germline CDR1 reads LNHDA; CDR2 reads SQIVND (reference sequence). CDR3 size: 14 residues.

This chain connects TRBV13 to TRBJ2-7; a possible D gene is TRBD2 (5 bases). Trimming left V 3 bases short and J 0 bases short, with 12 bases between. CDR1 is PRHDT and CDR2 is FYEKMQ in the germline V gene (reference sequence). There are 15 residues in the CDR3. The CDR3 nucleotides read TGTGCCAGCAGCTTGGAAAAGCGGAGCTCCTACGAGCAGTACTTC. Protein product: CASSLEKRSSYEQYF.

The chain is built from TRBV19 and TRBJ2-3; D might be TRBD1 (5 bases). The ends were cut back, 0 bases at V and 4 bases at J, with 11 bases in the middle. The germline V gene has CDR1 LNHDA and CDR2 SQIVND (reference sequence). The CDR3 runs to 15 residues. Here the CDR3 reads CASSIDVGPADTQYF. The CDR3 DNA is TGTGCCAGTAGTATAGATGTGGGGCCCGCAGATACGCAGTATTTT.

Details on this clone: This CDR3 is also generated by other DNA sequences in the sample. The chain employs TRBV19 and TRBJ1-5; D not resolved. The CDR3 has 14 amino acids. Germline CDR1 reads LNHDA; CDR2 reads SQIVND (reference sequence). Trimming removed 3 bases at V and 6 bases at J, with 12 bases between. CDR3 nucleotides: TGTGCCAGTAGTATTGGGCAGGCAGGTCAGCCCCAGCATTTT. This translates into CASSIGQAGQPQHF.

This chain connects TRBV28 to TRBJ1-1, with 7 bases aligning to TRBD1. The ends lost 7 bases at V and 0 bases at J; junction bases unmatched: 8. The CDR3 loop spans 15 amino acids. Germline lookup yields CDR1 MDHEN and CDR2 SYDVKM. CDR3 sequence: CASTTPGTVNTEAFF. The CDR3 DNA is TGTGCCAGCACCACTCCGGGGACAGTGAACACTGAAGCTTTCTTT.

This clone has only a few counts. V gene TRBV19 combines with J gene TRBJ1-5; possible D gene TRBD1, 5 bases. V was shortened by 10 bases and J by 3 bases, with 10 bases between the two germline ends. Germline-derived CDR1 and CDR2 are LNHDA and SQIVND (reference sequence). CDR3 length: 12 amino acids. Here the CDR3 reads CAIGHSNQPQHF. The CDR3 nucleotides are TGTGCCATAGGACATTCCAATCAGCCCCAGCATTTT. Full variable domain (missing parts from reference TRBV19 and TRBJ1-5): DGGITQSPKYLFRKEGQNVTLSCEQNLNHDAMYWYRQDPGQGLRLIYYSQIVNDFQKGDIAEGYSVSREKKESFPLTVTSAQKNPTAFYLCAIGHSNQPQHFGDGTRLSIL.

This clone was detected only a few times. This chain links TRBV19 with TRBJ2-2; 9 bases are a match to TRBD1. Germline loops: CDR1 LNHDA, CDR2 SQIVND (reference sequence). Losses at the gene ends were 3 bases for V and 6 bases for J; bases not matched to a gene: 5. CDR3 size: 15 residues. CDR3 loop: CASSIGTGFAGELFF. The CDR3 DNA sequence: TGTGCCAGTAGTATTGGGACAGGGTTTGCCGGGGAGCTGTTTTTT. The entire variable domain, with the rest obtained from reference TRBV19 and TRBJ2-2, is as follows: DGGITQSPKYLFRKEGQNVTLSCEQNLNHDAMYWYRQDPGQGLRLIYYSQIVNDFQKGDIAEGYSVSREKKESFPLTVTSAQKNPTAFYLCASSIGTGFAGELFFGEGSRLTVL.

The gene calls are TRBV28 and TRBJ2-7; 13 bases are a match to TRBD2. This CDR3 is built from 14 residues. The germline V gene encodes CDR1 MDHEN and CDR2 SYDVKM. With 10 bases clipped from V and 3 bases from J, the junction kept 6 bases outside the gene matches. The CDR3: CATQGLAGLYEQYF. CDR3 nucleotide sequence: TGTGCCACCCAGGGACTAGCGGGACTCTACGAGCAGTACTTC.

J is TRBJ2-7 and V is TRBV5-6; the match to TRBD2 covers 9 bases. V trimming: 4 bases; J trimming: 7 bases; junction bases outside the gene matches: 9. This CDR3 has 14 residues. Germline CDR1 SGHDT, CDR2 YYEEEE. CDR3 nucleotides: TGTGCCAGCAGCCTGGGCGGCAGCGGGAGGGAGCAGTACTTC. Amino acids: CASSLGGSGREQYF.

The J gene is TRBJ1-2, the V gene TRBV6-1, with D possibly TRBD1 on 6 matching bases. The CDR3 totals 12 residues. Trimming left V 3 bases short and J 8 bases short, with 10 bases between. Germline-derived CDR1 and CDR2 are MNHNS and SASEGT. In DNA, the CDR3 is TGTGCCAGCAGTGACAGGGGCCGGGGCTACACCTTC. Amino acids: CASSDRGRGYTF.

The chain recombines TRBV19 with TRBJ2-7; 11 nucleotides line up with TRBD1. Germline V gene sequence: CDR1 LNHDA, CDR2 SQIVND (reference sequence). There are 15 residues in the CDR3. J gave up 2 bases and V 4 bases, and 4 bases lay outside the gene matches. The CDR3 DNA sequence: TGTGCCAGTAGTAGTCCGGGACAGGGGGCCTACGAGCAGTACTTC. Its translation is CASSSPGQGAYEQYF.

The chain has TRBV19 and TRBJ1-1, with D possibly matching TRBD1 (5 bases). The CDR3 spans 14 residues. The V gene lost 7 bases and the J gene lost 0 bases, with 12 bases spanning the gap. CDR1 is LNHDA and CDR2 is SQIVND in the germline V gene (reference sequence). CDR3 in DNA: TGTGCCAGTACTCCAGGGACTTTGAACACTGAAGCTTTCTTT. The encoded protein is CASTPGTLNTEAFF.

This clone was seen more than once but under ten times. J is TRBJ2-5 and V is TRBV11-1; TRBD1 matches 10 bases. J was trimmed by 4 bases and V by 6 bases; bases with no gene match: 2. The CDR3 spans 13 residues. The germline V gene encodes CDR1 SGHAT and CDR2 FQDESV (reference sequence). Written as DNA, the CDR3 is TGTGCCAGCAGTCGGGACAGGGGAGAGACCCAGTACTTC. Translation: CASSRDRGETQYF.

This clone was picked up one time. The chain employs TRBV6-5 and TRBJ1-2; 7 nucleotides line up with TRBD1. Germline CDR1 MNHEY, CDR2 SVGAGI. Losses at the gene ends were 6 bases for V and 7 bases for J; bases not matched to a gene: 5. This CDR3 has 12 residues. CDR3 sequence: CASSQGVGGYTF. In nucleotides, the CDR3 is TGTGCCAGCAGCCAGGGGGTGGGTGGCTACACCTTC.

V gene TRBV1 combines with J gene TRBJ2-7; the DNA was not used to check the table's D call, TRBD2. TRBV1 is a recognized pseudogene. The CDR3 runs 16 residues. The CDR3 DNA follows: TGCACCAGCAGCCAAGGGGAGGGAGTTGGTATCTACGAGCAGTACTTC. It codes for CTSSQGEGVGIYEQYF.

In DNA, the CDR3 is TGTGCCAGTAGTGCCCCAGGGCCTGAAAAACTGTTTTTT. Translation gives CASSAPGPEKLFF. This chain links TRBV19 with TRBJ1-4; possible D gene TRBD1, 5 bases. Germline lookup yields CDR1 LNHDA and CDR2 SQIVND (reference sequence). The CDR3 is 13 residues long. V lost 5 bases to trimming and J lost 7 bases, with 11 bases between them.

The chain's CDR3 is CASSRDRSSGANVLTF. The CDR3 DNA is TGTGCCAGCAGCCGGGACAGAAGCTCTGGGGCCAACGTCCTGACTTTC. The chain carries TRBV6-4 and TRBJ2-6, with TRBD1 identical over 7 bases. The CDR3 contains 16 residues. Per the germline V gene, CDR1 is MRHNA and CDR2 is SNTAGT. The V and J ends lost 6 bases and 0 bases, in that order; junction bases with no gene match: 5.

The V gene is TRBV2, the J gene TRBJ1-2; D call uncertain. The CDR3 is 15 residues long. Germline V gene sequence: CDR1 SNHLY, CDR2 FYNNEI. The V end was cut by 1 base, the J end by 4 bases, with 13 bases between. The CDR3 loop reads CASSEEGRLSYGYTF. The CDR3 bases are TGTGCCAGCAGTGAAGAAGGCAGGCTGTCCTATGGCTACACCTTC.

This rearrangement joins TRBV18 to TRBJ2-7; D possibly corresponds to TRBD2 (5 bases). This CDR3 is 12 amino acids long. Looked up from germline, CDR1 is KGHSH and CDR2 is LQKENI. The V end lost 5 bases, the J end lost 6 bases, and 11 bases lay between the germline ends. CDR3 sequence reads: CASSVRGLEQYF. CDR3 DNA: TGTGCCAGCTCAGTACGCGGACTCGAGCAGTACTTC. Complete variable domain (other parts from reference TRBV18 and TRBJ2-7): NAGVMQNPRHLVRRRGQEARLRCSPMKGHSHVYWYRQLPEEGLKFMVYLQKENIIDESGMPKERFSAEFPKEGPSILRIQQVVRGDSAAYFCASSVRGLEQYFGPGTRLTVT.

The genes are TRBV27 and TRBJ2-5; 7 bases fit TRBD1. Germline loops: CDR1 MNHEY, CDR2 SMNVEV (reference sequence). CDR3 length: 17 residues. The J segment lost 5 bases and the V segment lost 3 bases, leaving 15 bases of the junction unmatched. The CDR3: CASSFAPRQGSWETQYF. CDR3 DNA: TGTGCCAGCAGTTTTGCCCCACGACAGGGCAGTTGGGAGACCCAGTACTTC.

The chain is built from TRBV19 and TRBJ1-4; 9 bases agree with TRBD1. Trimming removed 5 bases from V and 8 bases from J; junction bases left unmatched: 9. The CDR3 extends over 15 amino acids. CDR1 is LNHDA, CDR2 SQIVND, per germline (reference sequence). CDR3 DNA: TGTGCCAGTAGTCAATACAGGGGGCCTCAGGAAAAACTGTTTTTT. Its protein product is CASSQYRGPQEKLFF.

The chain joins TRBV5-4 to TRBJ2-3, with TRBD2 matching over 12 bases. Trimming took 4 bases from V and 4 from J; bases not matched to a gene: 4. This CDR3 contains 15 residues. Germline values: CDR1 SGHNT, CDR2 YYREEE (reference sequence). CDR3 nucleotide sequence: TGTGCCAGCAGCCTAGCGGGAGGGTCTGCAGATACGCAGTATTTT. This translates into CASSLAGGSADTQYF.